Shown below are 27 T cell receptor beta chains from a single sample sequenced in a study of shared clonotypes between healthy human individuals. Libraries were prepared by immunoSEQ multiplex PCR; TCRdb keeps only in-frame clonotypes and omits some of them. The profile shows about 79,000 clones, around 57% of them singletons. The sequenced sample was memory CD8+ T cells sorted from blood. Sample subset: CD45RO+ cells pooled with CCR7-negative TemRA cells. The source is a man aged 25-40 years in good health.

This clone has just a few counts. This chain uses TRBV4-2 with TRBJ2-7; a possible D gene is TRBD2 (5 bases). The CDR3 has 13 amino acids. Deletions cut 8 bases from V and 0 bases from J, with 11 bases between. Germline V gene data show CDR1 as LGHNA and CDR2 as YNFKEQ. This CDR3 reads CASAPGNSYEQYF. The CDR3 coding sequence is TGTGCCAGCGCTCCCGGGAACTCCTACGAGCAGTACTTC.

The gene calls are TRBV6-5 and TRBJ2-2; the D is unclear. Per germline, CDR1 MNHEY and CDR2 SVGAGI. The CDR3 spans 13 residues. The germline V and J ends were trimmed by 2 bases and 4 bases, with 5 bases remaining between them. The CDR3 coding sequence is TGTGCCAGCAGTTACACCATCACCGGGGAGCTGTTTTTT. This codes for CASSYTITGELFF.

This clone was detected a few times. This chain uses TRBV9 with TRBJ1-1, with 9 bases that match TRBD1. The germline V gene encodes CDR1 SGDLS and CDR2 YYNGEE. With V trimmed by 3 bases and J by 4 bases, 7 bases remained unmatched. CDR3 size: 15 residues. The DNA of the CDR3 is TGTGCCAGCAGCGCGGGACAGGGTTTCCTCACTGAAGCTTTCTTT. Its translation: CASSAGQGFLTEAFF.

In its sample, this clone was seen a few times. The V gene is TRBV9, the J gene TRBJ2-2, with 7 bases that match TRBD2. Germline CDR1 and CDR2: SGDLS and YYNGEE. With 4 bases clipped from V and 6 bases from J, the junction kept 3 bases outside the gene matches. The CDR3 sequence is 13 residues long. In DNA form, the CDR3 reads TGTGCCAGCAGCCCCGGACTAGCCGGGGAGCTGTTTTTT. This codes for CASSPGLAGELFF.

This chain uses TRBV27 with TRBJ2-7; TRBD1 matches 9 bases. The CDR3 extends over 16 amino acids. Germline V gene data show CDR1 as MNHEY and CDR2 as SMNVEV (reference sequence). With 5 bases clipped from V and 5 bases from J, the junction kept 13 bases outside the gene matches. For the CDR3, the DNA is TGTGCCAGCAGTCCCCCCGGGACAGGGCTGGTCAACGAGCAGTACTTC. It encodes CASSPPGTGLVNEQYF.

This clone has just one count. The J gene is TRBJ2-2, the V gene TRBV13; D perhaps matches TRBD1 (5 bases). V dropped 0 bases and J dropped 6 bases, with 14 bases sitting between them. CDR1 and CDR2 (germline): PRHDT, FYEKMQ (reference sequence). This CDR3 is 16 amino acids long. CDR3 in DNA: TGTGCCAGCAGCTTAGGGCCGGCAGGGTATTCCGGGGAGCTGTTTTTT. It codes for CASSLGPAGYSGELFF.

This clone was seen a single time. The rearrangement joins TRBV28 to TRBJ1-1; D is undetermined. CDR3 length equals 14 residues. The germline V gene has CDR1 MDHEN and CDR2 SYDVKM. V lost 2 bases and J lost 3, with 10 bases in between. The CDR3 protein is CASSLDEADTEAFF. DNA for the CDR3: TGTGCCAGCAGTTTAGACGAGGCGGACACTGAAGCTTTCTTT.

This clone was observed many times. This chain links TRBV27 with TRBJ2-3; TRBD2 matches at 11 bases. The CDR3 has 18 amino acids. V lost 8 bases to trimming and J lost 3 bases; unmatched junction nucleotides: 16. CDR1 MNHEY and CDR2 SMNVEV come from the germline V gene (reference sequence). CDR3 loop: CASAPGARLAGLTDTQYF. The CDR3 bases are TGTGCCAGCGCTCCAGGCGCTCGACTAGCGGGATTGACAGATACGCAGTATTTT.

The CDR3 DNA reads as TGTGCCAGCAGTTACCTACGCGGGACTAGCGACTACGAGCAGTACTTC. Protein: CASSYLRGTSDYEQYF. The chain links TRBV6-5 to TRBJ2-7; TRBD2 matches at 10 bases. Germline V lookup: CDR1 MNHEY, CDR2 SVGAGI. The CDR3 consists of 16 residues. After removal of 2 bases from V and 3 bases from J, the junction contained 7 bases not matched to a gene.

This rearrangement joins TRBV7-3 to TRBJ2-1, with 10 positions matching TRBD2. Germline values: CDR1 SGHTA, CDR2 FQGTGA. The CDR3 length is 16 residues. V shed 3 bases, J shed 5 bases, and the junction held 7 bases outside the gene matches. The CDR3 DNA reads TGTGCCAGCAGCTTCCCCGGGACTAGCGTGGACAATGAGCAGTTCTTC. Translation: CASSFPGTSVDNEQFF.

The chain couples TRBV5-1 to TRBJ2-3; D is undetermined. The CDR3 totals 15 residues. Germline V gene data show CDR1 as SGHRS and CDR2 as YFSETQ. Trimming stripped 4 bases from V and 2 bases from J, with 14 bases between. The CDR3 sequence is CASSATLQNTDTQYF. For the CDR3, the DNA is TGCGCCAGCAGCGCGACCCTTCAAAACACAGATACGCAGTATTTT. Looking up the rest from reference TRBV5-1 and TRBJ2-3 gives the full variable domain: KAGVTQTPRYLIKTRGQQVTLSCSPISGHRSVSWYQQTPGQGLQFLFEYFSETQRNKGNFPGRFSGRQFSNSRSEMNVSTLELGDSALYLCASSATLQNTDTQYFGPGTRLTVL.

To note about this clone: Germline and junction disagree at one end, which may indicate a read error. The chain has TRBV27 and TRBJ2-7, with D perhaps assigned TRBD1 or TRBD2 (5 bases each). The V gene's germline CDR1 is MNHEY and CDR2 SMNVEV (reference sequence). This CDR3 spans 12 amino acids. The CDR3, as DNA: TGTGCCAGCAGTTTATCGATGGGACCCTCCTTCTTC. Translated, it gives CASSLSMGPSFF.

V usage is TRBV18 and J usage is TRBJ1-1; D not certain. V was pared by 5 bases and J by 1 base, with 20 bases between. Germline V gene lookup returns CDR1 KGHSH and CDR2 LQKENI. The CDR3 extends over 17 amino acids. CDR3 region: CASSVSWVVEPNTEAFF. The CDR3 nucleotides read TGTGCCAGCTCAGTATCGTGGGTAGTAGAACCGAACACTGAAGCTTTCTTT.

The V and J genes are TRBV10-3 and TRBJ2-7; 10 bases match TRBD1. In germline, CDR1 is ENHRY, CDR2 SYGVKD. J gave up 3 bases and V 2 bases, and 4 bases lay outside the gene matches. The CDR3 consists of 15 residues. The CDR3 region has the DNA TGTGCCATCAGTGAGGGGGGACAGGGGAACTACGAGCAGTACTTC. Protein: CAISEGGQGNYEQYF.

Concerning this clone itself: This probably arose from a read error, given a far larger clone one base away. This chain connects TRBV5-4 to TRBJ2-1; TRBD1 matches 11 bases. The length of the CDR3 is 17 residues. The V segment lost 4 bases and the J segment 5 bases; nucleotides outside the gene matches: 11. From germline, CDR1 is SGHNT and CDR2 YYREEE (reference sequence). The CDR3 sequence is CASSKRTGGLGDNEQFF. The CDR3 coding sequence is TGTGCCAGCAGCAAGCGGACAGGGGGCCTGGGGGACAATGAGCAGTTCTTC.

Turning to this clone: The junction departs from germline at one end; a sequencing error may be responsible. The chain recombines TRBV10-3 with TRBJ2-5; D uncertain. This CDR3 is built from 12 residues. Germline CDR1 reads ENHRY; CDR2 reads SYGVKD. In nucleotides, the CDR3 is TGTGCCACCAGTGGCACAGCTGAGACCCAGTACTTC. It is translated as CATSGTAETQYF.

The chain is built from TRBV9 and TRBJ2-1; 13 nucleotides align to TRBD2. V gave up 3 bases and J gave up 5 bases; unmatched junction bases: 5. This CDR3 spans 16 amino acids. Germline V gives CDR1 SGDLS, CDR2 YYNGEE. CDR3 loop: CASSDRTSGSHNEQFF. CDR3 DNA sequence: TGTGCCAGCAGCGACCGGACTAGCGGGAGTCACAATGAGCAGTTCTTC. Combining the CDR3 with reference TRBV9 and TRBJ2-1 gives the whole variable domain DSGVTQTPKHLITATGQRVTLRCSPRSGDLSVYWYQQSLDQGLQFLIQYYNGEERAKGNILERFSAQQFPDLHSELNLSSLELGDSALYFCASSDRTSGSHNEQFFGPGTRLTVL.

The rearrangement links TRBV7-2 to TRBJ2-7; D might be TRBD2 (7 bases). Germline V CDR1 and CDR2: SGHTA, FQGNSA. This CDR3 region has 16 residues. V lost 1 base and J lost 4, with 17 bases in between. The CDR3 DNA sequence: TGTGCCAGCAGCTTAGGGGCGGCGGGGGCTTCTTACGAGCAGTACTTC. It yields the protein CASSLGAAGASYEQYF.

The chain uses TRBV11-3 and TRBJ2-2; D unclear. The CDR3 sequence is 15 residues long. Germline values: CDR1 SGHNT, CDR2 YENEEA. The V end lost 1 base, the J end lost 3 bases, and 9 bases lay between the germline ends. This CDR3 is CASSLGWKDTGELFF. As DNA, the CDR3 is TGTGCCAGCAGCTTAGGGTGGAAGGACACCGGGGAGCTGTTTTTT.

This clone appeared a few times. The chain uses TRBV6-6 and TRBJ2-1; no clear D. Trimming stripped 2 bases from V and 8 bases from J, with 16 bases between. Germline V gene sequence: CDR1 MNHNY, CDR2 SVGAGI (reference sequence). The CDR3 runs to 15 residues. The DNA for the CDR3 is TGTGCCAGCAGTTACCCCCCAGGCACCGTCGATGAGCAGTTCTTC. Protein: CASSYPPGTVDEQFF.

The gene calls are TRBV7-9 and TRBJ2-7, with 13 bases lining up with TRBD2. Per germline, CDR1 SEHNR and CDR2 FQNEAQ (reference sequence). With 5 bases clipped from V and 5 bases from J, the junction kept 9 bases outside the gene matches. The CDR3 is 16 amino acids. CDR3 in amino acids: CASSRRTSGRFDEQYF. As DNA, the CDR3 is TGTGCCAGCAGCCGACGGACTAGCGGGAGATTCGACGAGCAGTACTTC.

This clone was recorded at least ten times. The CDR3 reads CASSPTYEQYF. The CDR3 DNA follows: TGTGCCAGCAGCCCCACCTACGAGCAGTACTTC. The chain uses TRBV2 and TRBJ2-7, with D unclear. CDR3 length: 11 amino acids. V lost 6 bases and J lost 2, with 5 bases in between. Germline V gene sequence: CDR1 SNHLY, CDR2 FYNNEI.

The chain recombines TRBV18 with TRBJ1-4; 7 nucleotides agree with TRBD1. V trimming: 2 bases; J trimming: 8 bases; junction bases outside the gene matches: 5. The CDR3 is made up of 14 amino acids. The V gene's germline CDR1 is KGHSH and CDR2 LQKENI. Written as DNA, the CDR3 is TGTGCCAGCTCACCATTGAGGGGGCAAGAAAAACTGTTTTTT. It yields the protein CASSPLRGQEKLFF.

CDR3 sequence reads: CASSPHGGRNHNEQFF. DNA for the CDR3: TGTGCCAGCAGCCCCCATGGGGGCCGGAATCACAATGAGCAGTTCTTC. This chain links TRBV7-9 with TRBJ2-1, with D possibly matching TRBD1 (6 bases). Germline CDR1 and CDR2: SEHNR and FQNEAQ (reference sequence). CDR3 length: 16 amino acids. Trimming left V 5 bases short and J 5 bases short, with 19 bases between.

This clone appeared a single time. This rearrangement joins TRBV27 to TRBJ2-6, with 7 nucleotides matching TRBD1. This CDR3 has 14 amino acids. From germline, CDR1 is MNHEY and CDR2 SMNVEV (reference sequence). Trimming at V came to 7 bases and at J to 2 bases, leaving 2 bases not matched to a gene. This CDR3 reads CASMGTAGANVLTF. DNA of the CDR3: TGTGCCAGCATGGGGACAGCTGGGGCCAACGTCCTGACTTTC.

The J gene is TRBJ1-1, the V gene TRBV28; 7 nucleotides align to TRBD1. V gave up 3 bases and J gave up 5 bases; unmatched junction bases: 6. The CDR3 has 14 amino acids. Germline lookup yields CDR1 MDHEN and CDR2 SYDVKM. This CDR3 is CASSFAGQRTEAFF. CDR3 DNA sequence: TGTGCCAGCAGTTTTGCGGGACAGCGGACTGAAGCTTTCTTT.

The rearrangement links TRBV11-2 to TRBJ1-2; perhaps TRBD1 as D (5 bases). The CDR3 is 13 amino acids. In germline, CDR1 is SGHAT, CDR2 FQNNGV. V shed 4 bases and J shed 5 bases, with 11 bases lying between them. The CDR3 DNA reads TGTGCCAGCAGCTCAACCCCAGGGTATGGCTACACCTTC. This translates into CASSSTPGYGYTF.